The 16 T cell receptor beta chains reported below all come from one sample, sequenced in a study of blood T cell repertoires in COVID-19. Here immunoSEQ multiplex PCR was the method, and the copy in TCRdb shows in-frame clones only, minus some. Of about 220,000 clones listed, approximately 80% are singletons. Source material: PBMCs or T cells enriched from blood (not recorded which). The receptors derive from a woman between 40 and 55 years old with acute COVID-19.

Only one count was recorded for this clone. The chain joins TRBV7-5 to TRBJ1-3; the table's D call of TRBD1 was not tested on the DNA. TRBV7-5 has pseudogene status. CDR3 size: 19 residues. CDR3 coding DNA: TGTGCCAGAAGCTTAATCCGGGGACACCGTCGGAGCTCTGGAAACACCATATATTTT. Amino acid sequence: CARSLIRGHRRSSGNTIYF.

This clone was observed a single time. V and J are TRBV2 and TRBJ2-7; 8 nucleotides match TRBD2. Germline lookup yields CDR1 SNHLY and CDR2 FYNNEI. V shed 10 bases and J 2 bases; nucleotides not matched to a gene: 7. This CDR3 region has 13 residues. In DNA, the CDR3 is TGTGCCACGGGAGGGGATACCACCTACGAGCAGTACTTC. Translation: CATGGDTTYEQYF.

In nucleotides, the CDR3 is TGTGCCAGCCGCAGGGATGGCTACACCTTC. It codes for CASRRDGYTF. The chain employs TRBV28 and TRBJ1-2; D is possibly TRBD1 (5 bases). The CDR3 runs 10 residues. V gave up 8 bases and J gave up 6 bases, with 7 bases separating them. The germline gives CDR1 MDHEN, CDR2 SYDVKM.

This chain uses TRBV30 with TRBJ2-1, with 13 bases identical to TRBD2. Trimming took 8 bases from V and 8 from J; bases not matched to a gene: 6. Germline V gene lookup returns CDR1 GTSNPN and CDR2 SVGIG (reference sequence). The CDR3 runs 13 residues. In DNA, the CDR3 is TGTGCCCGAAGGACTAGCGGGAGTCATGAGCAGTTCTTC. As protein: CARRTSGSHEQFF.

The rearrangement joins TRBV5-1 to TRBJ2-7; 11 nucleotides agree with TRBD1. With 2 bases clipped from V and 6 bases from J, the junction kept 10 bases outside the gene matches. The germline V gene has CDR1 SGHRS and CDR2 YFSETQ. This CDR3 spans 16 amino acids. CDR3 amino acids: CASSFGRDRGVSEQYF. The CDR3 DNA reads TGCGCCAGCAGCTTTGGTCGGGACAGGGGGGTATCCGAGCAGTACTTC.

The genes are TRBV30 and TRBJ1-1; the D gene is possibly TRBD1 (6 bases). Between the trimmed V and J ends, which lost 0 bases and 6 bases, there was a span of 11 bases. The germline gives CDR1 GTSNPN, CDR2 SVGIG (reference sequence). This CDR3 region has 13 residues. This CDR3 is CAWSVRAGAEAFF. CDR3 sequence (DNA): TGTGCCTGGAGTGTACGGGCAGGGGCTGAAGCTTTCTTT.

The chain joins TRBV7-9 to TRBJ1-2; D is possibly TRBD1 (5 bases). CDR3 size: 14 residues. The V gene lost 5 bases and the J gene lost 4 bases, with 14 bases spanning the gap. The germline V gene encodes CDR1 SEHNR and CDR2 FQNEAQ (reference sequence). This CDR3 reads CASSPGAGSYGYTF. CDR3 in DNA: TGTGCCAGCAGCCCTGGGGCCGGGAGCTATGGCTACACCTTC. Drawing the rest from reference TRBV7-9 and TRBJ1-2, the complete variable domain is DTGVSQNPRHKITKRGQNVTFRCDPISEHNRLYWYRQTLGQGPEFLTYFQNEAQLEKSRLLSDRFSAERPKGSFSTLEIQRTEQGDSAMYLCASSPGAGSYGYTFGSGTRLTVV.

V usage is TRBV6-5 and J usage is TRBJ1-4; 8 bases agree with TRBD1. There are 15 residues in the CDR3. The V gene's germline CDR1 is MNHEY and CDR2 SVGAGI. J gave up 8 bases and V 5 bases, and 10 bases lay outside the gene matches. CDR3 loop: CASSQTGTGPEKLFF. Written as DNA, the CDR3 is TGTGCCAGCAGTCAGACCGGGACAGGACCGGAAAAACTGTTTTTT.

The chain has TRBV11-2 and TRBJ2-7, with TRBD2 matching over 7 bases. Germline trimming cut 5 bases from V and 3 bases from J; bases unmatched to any gene: 7. This CDR3 is 14 amino acids long. Germline V gene data show CDR1 as SGHAT and CDR2 as FQNNGV. CDR3 amino acids: CASSESGTFYEQYF. The CDR3 DNA sequence: TGTGCCAGCAGCGAGAGCGGGACCTTCTACGAGCAGTACTTC.

The chain is built from TRBV6-5 and TRBJ2-7; 8 positions agree with TRBD1. This CDR3 has 14 amino acids. CDR1 and CDR2 from the germline V gene are MNHEY and SVGAGI. V gave up 5 bases and J gave up 0 bases; unmatched junction bases: 3. The CDR3 DNA is TGTGCCAGCAGTCCCGGGACAGGCTCCTACGAGCAGTACTTC. This translates into CASSPGTGSYEQYF.

This clone appeared a single time. The CDR3 DNA reads as TGTGCCAGCAGTTCGGGACAGGGGGCGTGGACTGAAGCTTTCTTT. It codes for CASSSGQGAWTEAFF. V gene TRBV28 combines with J gene TRBJ1-1; 12 nucleotides agree with TRBD1. Germline trimming cut 4 bases from V and 5 bases from J; bases unmatched to any gene: 5. The germline gives CDR1 MDHEN, CDR2 SYDVKM. This CDR3 contains 15 residues.

The CDR3 region is CASGTPNTEAFF. CDR3 sequence (DNA): TGCGCCAGCGGGACACCGAACACTGAAGCTTTCTTT. The chain uses TRBV10-2 and TRBJ1-1; perhaps TRBD1 as D (6 bases). Looked up from germline, CDR1 is WSHSY and CDR2 is SAAADI. The germline V and J ends were trimmed by 8 bases and 1 base, with 8 bases remaining between them. The CDR3 is made up of 12 amino acids.

This clone came up once. The rearrangement links TRBV9 to TRBJ2-3; 7 bases are a match to TRBD2. CDR1 and CDR2 from the germline V gene are SGDLS and YYNGEE. Losses at the gene ends were 0 bases for V and 1 base for J; bases not matched to a gene: 8. The CDR3 consists of 17 residues. CDR3 nucleotide sequence: TGTGCCAGCAGCGTAGATCTTAGCGGGCCCCGCACAGATACGCAGTATTTT. Translated, it gives CASSVDLSGPRTDTQYF.

This clone was counted once. The chain joins TRBV2 to TRBJ1-5; TRBD1 aligns across 9 bases. This CDR3 contains 16 residues. The ends lost 6 bases at V and 7 bases at J; junction bases unmatched: 13. Germline V CDR1 and CDR2: SNHLY, FYNNEI. This chain's CDR3 is CASREIQGASRQPQHF. DNA of the CDR3: TGTGCCAGCAGGGAAATACAGGGGGCAAGTCGACAGCCCCAGCATTTT.

J is TRBJ2-5 and V is TRBV9, with 8 bases matching TRBD1. CDR1 and CDR2 (germline): SGDLS, YYNGEE. The CDR3 is 14 residues long. The V gene end was trimmed by 4 bases and the J gene end by 6 bases; junction bases not matched to a gene: 8. The CDR3, as DNA: TGTGCCAGCAGCCGACAGGGGAGTGGAAAGACCCAGTACTTC. This codes for CASSRQGSGKTQYF.

The rearrangement uses TRBV6-5 and TRBJ2-2; no clear D. V was trimmed by 5 bases and J by 5 bases, leaving 6 bases between them. Per the germline V gene, CDR1 is MNHEY and CDR2 is SVGAGI. The CDR3 consists of 12 residues. CDR3 amino acids: CASSLGTGELFF. In DNA, the CDR3 is TGTGCCAGCAGTCTCGGGACCGGGGAGCTGTTTTTT.